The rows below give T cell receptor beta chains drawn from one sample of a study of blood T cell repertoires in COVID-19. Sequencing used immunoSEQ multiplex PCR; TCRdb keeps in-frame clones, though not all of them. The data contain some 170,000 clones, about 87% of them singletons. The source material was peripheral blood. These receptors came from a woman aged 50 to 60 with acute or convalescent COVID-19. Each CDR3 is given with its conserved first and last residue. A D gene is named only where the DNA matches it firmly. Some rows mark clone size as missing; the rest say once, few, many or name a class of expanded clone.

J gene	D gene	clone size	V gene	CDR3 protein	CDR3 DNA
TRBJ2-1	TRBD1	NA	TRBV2	CASSVQGGEQFF	TGTGCCAGCAGTGTACAGGGGGGTGAGCAGTTCTTC
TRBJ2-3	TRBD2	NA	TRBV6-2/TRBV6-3	CASSQGLARNTQYF	TGTGCCAGCAGTCAAGGACTAGCTAGGAATACGCAATATTTT
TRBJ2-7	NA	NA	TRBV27	CASSPVTAGYEQYF	TGTGCCAGCAGTCCCGTGACAGCCGGATACGAGCAGTACTTC
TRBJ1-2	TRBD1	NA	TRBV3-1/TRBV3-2	CASSQGGQGHTYGYTF	TGTGCCAGCAGCCAAGGGGGACAGGGGCACACTTATGGCTACACCTTC
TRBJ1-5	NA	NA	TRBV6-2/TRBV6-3	CASSPHTGQPQHF	TGTGCCAGCAGTCCACACACAGGGCAGCCCCAGCATTTT
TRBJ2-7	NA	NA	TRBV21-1	CASSKGQSYEQYF	TGTGCCAGCAGCAAAGGACAGAGCTACGAGCAGTACTTC
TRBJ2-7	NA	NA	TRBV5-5	CASSSGAYEQYF	TGTGCCAGCAGCTCTGGAGCCTACGAGCAGTACTTC
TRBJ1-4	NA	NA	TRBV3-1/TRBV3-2	CASSSTGRNEKLFF	TGTGCCAGCAGCTCGACAGGCCGCAATGAAAAACTGTTTTTT
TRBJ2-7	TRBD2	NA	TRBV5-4	CASSLAGRPLGEQYF	TGTGCCAGCAGCTTGGCCGGGAGGCCTTTAGGAGAGCAGTACTTC
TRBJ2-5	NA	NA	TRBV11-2	CASSSPAGEETQYF	TGTGCCAGCAGCTCCCCGGCAGGGGAAGAGACCCAGTACTTC
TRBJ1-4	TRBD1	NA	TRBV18	CASSPPGQGNEKLFF	TGTGCCAGCTCACCACCGGGACAGGGTAATGAAAAACTGTTTTTT
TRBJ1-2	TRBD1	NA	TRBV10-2	CATGQEVYGYTF	TGCGCCACGGGACAGGAGGTCTATGGCTACACCTTC
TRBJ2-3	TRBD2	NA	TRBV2	CASSELLAGTDTQYF	TGTGCCAGCAGTGAATTGCTAGCGGGAACCGATACGCAGTATTTT
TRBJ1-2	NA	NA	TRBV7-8	CASSLKADYYGYTF	TGTGCCAGCAGCTTAAAGGCAGACTACTATGGCTACACCTTC
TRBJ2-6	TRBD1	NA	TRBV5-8	CASSHHRGPGANVLTF	TGTGCCAGCAGCCACCACAGGGGGCCCGGGGCCAACGTCCTGACTTTC
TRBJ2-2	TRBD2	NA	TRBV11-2	CASSRLAGALTGELFF	TGTGCCAGCAGCCGGTTAGCGGGAGCGTTGACCGGGGAGCTGTTTTTT
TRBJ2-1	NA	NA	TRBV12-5	CASVLNLELSRTSPGNEQFF	TGTGCTAGTGTTTTAAATCTGGAGCTAAGCAGAACGTCTCCGGGCAATGAGCAGTTCTTC
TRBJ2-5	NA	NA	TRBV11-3	CASSLSRVQETQYF	TGTGCCAGCAGCTTGAGTAGAGTCCAAGAGACCCAGTACTTC
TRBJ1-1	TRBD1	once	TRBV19	CASSGQVNTEAFF	TGTGCCAGTAGCGGACAGGTGAACACTGAAGCTTTCTTT
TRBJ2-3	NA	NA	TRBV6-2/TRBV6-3	CASSRSGADTQYF	TGTGCCAGCAGTCGGTCCGGAGCAGATACGCAGTATTTT
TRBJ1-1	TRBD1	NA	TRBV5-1	CASSSSGTGYTEAFF	TGCGCCAGCAGCTCCTCCGGGACAGGGTACACTGAAGCTTTCTTT
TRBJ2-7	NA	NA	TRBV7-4	CASNPGAVGGAFCYEQYF	TGTGCCAGCAACCCAGGGGCGGTTGGGGGGGCCTTTTGCTACGAGCAGTACTTC
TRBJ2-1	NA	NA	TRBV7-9	CASSLASLYNEQFF	TGTGCCAGCAGCTTAGCTAGCTTATACAATGAGCAGTTCTTC
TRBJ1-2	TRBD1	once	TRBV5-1	CASSPIGQAANYGYTF	TGCGCCAGCAGCCCTATTGGACAGGCGGCCAACTATGGCTACACCTTC
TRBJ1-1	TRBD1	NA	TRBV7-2	CASSHPGGNTEAFF	TGTGCCAGCAGCCACCCAGGGGGGAACACTGAAGCTTTCTTT
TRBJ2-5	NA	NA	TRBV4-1	CASSQDRGGETQYF	TGCGCCAGCAGCCAAGATAGGGGTGGGGAGACCCAGTACTTC
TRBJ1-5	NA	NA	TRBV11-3	CASSPRWFNQPQHF	TGTGCCAGCAGCCCCAGGTGGTTCAATCAGCCCCAGCATTTT
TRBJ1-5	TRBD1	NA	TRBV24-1	CATNRRGGNQPQHF	TGTGCCACAAATCGCAGGGGGGGCAATCAGCCCCAGCATTTT
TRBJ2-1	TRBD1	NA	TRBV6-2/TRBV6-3	CASSYRGQDEQFF	TGTGCCAGCAGTTACAGGGGGCAGGATGAGCAGTTCTTC
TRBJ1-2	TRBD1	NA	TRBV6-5	CASRNRQGANYGYTF	TGTGCCAGCAGAAACCGACAGGGGGCAAACTATGGCTACACCTTC
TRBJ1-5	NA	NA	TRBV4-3	CASSQDRGGDQPQHF	TGCGCCAGCAGCCAAGATAGAGGGGGGGATCAGCCCCAGCATTTT
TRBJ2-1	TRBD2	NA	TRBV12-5	CASATGLAGNEQFF	TGTGCTAGTGCCACGGGACTAGCGGGAAATGAGCAGTTCTTC
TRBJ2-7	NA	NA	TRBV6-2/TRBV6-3	CASSYMTGTYEQYF	TGTGCCAGCAGTTACATGACGGGAACCTACGAGCAGTACTTC
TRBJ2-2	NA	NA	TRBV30	CAWSVLTGELFF	TGTGCCTGGAGTGTACTAACCGGGGAGCTGTTTTTT
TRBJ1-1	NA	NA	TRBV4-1	CASSQAGIWTEAFF	TGCGCCAGCAGCCAAGCAGGGATTTGGACTGAAGCTTTCTTT
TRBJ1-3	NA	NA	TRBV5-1	CASSLGHGNTIYF	TGCGCCAGCAGCTTGGGGCACGGAAACACCATATATTTT
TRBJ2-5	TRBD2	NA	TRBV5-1	CASSAGTSDQETQYF	TGCGCCAGCAGCGCCGGGACTAGCGATCAAGAGACCCAGTACTTC
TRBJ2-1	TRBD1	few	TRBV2	CASSWDRGYEQFF	TGTGCCAGCAGCTGGGACAGGGGCTATGAGCAGTTCTTC
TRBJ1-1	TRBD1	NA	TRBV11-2	CASITTGGLAFF	TGTGCCAGCATCACGACAGGGGGCTTAGCTTTCTTT